The 10 T cell receptor beta chains below come from one sample, sequenced in a study of blood T cell repertoires in COVID-19. Data came from immunoSEQ multiplex PCR; TCRdb stores just in-frame clones and leaves some out. Of approximately 400,000 clones in the sample, around 83% were seen once. Material: PBMCs or T cells enriched from blood (not recorded which). These receptors were obtained from a woman in her forties or fifties who had recovered from COVID-19.

The chain links TRBV7-9 to TRBJ2-3; no clear D. V was cut by 3 bases and J by 6 bases, with 16 bases left in between. Germline V gene sequence: CDR1 SEHNR, CDR2 FQNEAQ (reference sequence). This CDR3 spans 15 amino acids. Here the CDR3 reads CASSFSPIGVDTQYF. As DNA, the CDR3 is TGTGCCAGCAGCTTTTCTCCGATCGGAGTGGATACGCAGTATTTT.

Here the CDR3 reads CASSEKVAGQASGGYTF. The CDR3 DNA is TGTGCCAGCAGTGAAAAAGTAGCGGGCCAGGCATCAGGAGGCTACACCTTC. The chain combines TRBV2 with TRBJ1-2; D unresolved. The CDR3 runs 17 residues. Looked up from germline, CDR1 is SNHLY and CDR2 is FYNNEI. The germline V and J ends were trimmed by 2 bases and 8 bases, with 24 bases remaining between them.

The chain joins TRBV5-1 to TRBJ1-2; TRBD1 agrees at 7 bases. The V and J ends lost 4 bases and 1 base, in that order; junction bases with no gene match: 4. Germline loops: CDR1 SGHRS, CDR2 YFSETQ. The CDR3 sequence is 14 residues long. The DNA of the CDR3 is TGCGCCAGCAGCGTACAGGGGAATAACTATGGCTACACCTTC. Encoded protein: CASSVQGNNYGYTF.

This rearrangement joins TRBV11-3 to TRBJ2-2, with D hard to call. The CDR3 consists of 14 residues. Trimming took 5 bases from V and 0 from J, leaving 7 bases between them. Germline assignment: CDR1 SGHNT and CDR2 YENEEA. In DNA, the CDR3 is TGTGCCAGCAGCCCCCCCACGAACACCGGGGAGCTGTTTTTT. Translated: CASSPPTNTGELFF.

The V call is TRBV2, the J call TRBJ1-2; D is ambiguous. This CDR3 is 15 amino acids long. Germline V gene lookup returns CDR1 SNHLY and CDR2 FYNNEI. V dropped 6 bases and J dropped 5 bases, with 19 bases sitting between them. The CDR3 reads CASSGRAAGRYGYTF. The CDR3 bases are TGTGCCAGCAGCGGACGGGCAGCCGGGAGGTATGGCTACACCTTC. Drawing the rest from reference TRBV2 and TRBJ1-2, the complete variable domain is EPEVTQTPSHQVTQMGQEVILRCVPISNHLYFYWYRQILGQKVEFLVSFYNNEISEKSEIFDDQFSVERPDGSNFTLKIRSTKLEDSAMYFCASSGRAAGRYGYTFGSGTRLTVV.

The chain recombines TRBV18 with TRBJ1-2; D gene uncertain. Trimming took off 3 bases at V and 0 bases at J, with 14 bases between the two ends. Germline V gene sequence: CDR1 KGHSH, CDR2 LQKENI. The CDR3 is made up of 16 amino acids. Here the CDR3 DNA reads TGTGCCAGCTCACCCGTATCACCTTCAGCTAACTATGGCTACACCTTC. It yields the protein CASSPVSPSANYGYTF.

The V and J genes are TRBV7-2 and TRBJ1-1; no clear D gene. Trimming removed 3 bases from V and 0 bases from J, with 11 bases in between. The CDR3 covers 15 residues. The germline V gene has CDR1 SGHTA and CDR2 FQGNSA. The CDR3 DNA sequence: TGTGCCAGCAGCTTCCAGGCAGGCGTGAACACTGAAGCTTTCTTT. This translates into CASSFQAGVNTEAFF.

V gene TRBV5-1 combines with J gene TRBJ1-2; the D is unclear. The germline gives CDR1 SGHRS, CDR2 YFSETQ. V lost 7 bases and J 0 bases, leaving 13 bases between the germline ends. The CDR3 covers 14 residues. CDR3 nucleotide sequence: TGCGCCAGCCGTACGGCGGAGACTAACTATGGCTACACCTTC. It yields the protein CASRTAETNYGYTF.

The rearrangement links TRBV20-1 to TRBJ2-5; D is possibly TRBD2 (5 bases). The CDR3 is 13 amino acids. From germline, CDR1 is DFQATT and CDR2 SNEGSKA (reference sequence). The V end lost 3 bases, the J end lost 2 bases, and 10 bases lay between the germline ends. The CDR3 is CSASGRRQETQYF. DNA for the CDR3: TGCAGTGCTAGTGGGCGGAGGCAAGAGACCCAGTACTTC.

V usage is TRBV6-2 or TRBV6-3 and J usage is TRBJ2-2, with 7 bases that match TRBD1. From germline, CDR1 is MNHEY and CDR2 SVGEGT. V lost 2 bases and J lost 4; bases outside the gene matches: 4. The CDR3 consists of 15 residues. This chain's CDR3 is CASSYVPGGTGELFF. The DNA for the CDR3 is TGTGCCAGCAGTTACGTCCCAGGGGGCACCGGGGAGCTGTTTTTT.